Below, 20 T cell receptor beta chains from the same sample are listed, as sequenced in a study of cytomegalovirus exposure and HLA in healthy donors. The PCR used 60 Vbeta and 13 Jbeta primers. TCRdb keeps only in-frame clones here, not all; method: immunoSEQ multiplex PCR. The repertoire holds some 76,000 clones, with 65% to 85% as singletons. The sample taken for sequencing was PBMCs. The receptors were sampled from a man in his fifties or sixties in good health and CMV-seropositive.

V and J are TRBV7-6 and TRBJ2-5, with 7 positions matching TRBD2. This CDR3 has 16 amino acids. Germline values: CDR1 SGHVS, CDR2 FNYEAQ. V shed 5 bases, J shed 5 bases, and the junction held 14 bases outside the gene matches. CDR3 in DNA: TGTGCCAGCAGCGGCCGCGGGGGACGTGTCGGGGAGACCCAGTACTTC. As protein: CASSGRGGRVGETQYF.

The gene calls are TRBV28 and TRBJ2-2; TRBD2 aligns across 8 bases. Germline-derived CDR1 and CDR2 are MDHEN and SYDVKM. CDR3 size: 17 residues. With 5 bases clipped from V and 6 bases from J, the junction kept 14 bases outside the gene matches. The CDR3 DNA reads as TGTGCCAGCAGTGGGATCCCGGCGGGAGGTATCGCCGGGGAGCTGTTTTTT. It encodes CASSGIPAGGIAGELFF.

The sample holds one count of this clone. The chain couples TRBV14 to TRBJ2-7; 11 bases map to TRBD2. V shed 4 bases and J 5 bases; nucleotides not matched to a gene: 10. The CDR3 has 16 amino acids. Germline CDR1 and CDR2: SGHDN and FVKESK. The CDR3 here is CASSPWASGGLNEQYF. The CDR3 DNA reads as TGTGCCAGCAGCCCATGGGCTAGCGGGGGGCTCAACGAGCAGTACTTC. Full variable domain (remainder filled in from reference TRBV14 and TRBJ2-7): EAGVTQFPSHSVIEKGQTVTLRCDPISGHDNLYWYRRVMGKEIKFLLHFVKESKQDESGMPNNRFLAERTGGTYSTLKVQPAELEDSGVYFCASSPWASGGLNEQYFGPGTRLTVT.

This chain connects TRBV4-2 to TRBJ1-4, with 7 bases matching TRBD1. Germline-derived CDR1 and CDR2 are LGHNA and YNFKEQ. The CDR3 is 14 residues long. The junction had 4 bases not matched to a gene; V was cut back by 4 bases and J by 5 bases. CDR3 bases: TGTGCCAGCAGCCTCGGGACAGTAAATGAAAAACTGTTTTTT. Translating it yields CASSLGTVNEKLFF.

The chain links TRBV28 to TRBJ2-7; D might be TRBD1 (5 bases). Trimming took 6 bases from V and 3 from J, leaving 12 bases between them. Germline assignment: CDR1 MDHEN and CDR2 SYDVKM. The CDR3 loop spans 13 amino acids. CDR3 amino acids: CASSQTDLYEQYF. The CDR3 bases are TGTGCCAGCAGCCAGACAGACCTCTACGAGCAGTACTTC.

The chain carries TRBV30 and TRBJ2-7; 7 nucleotides align to TRBD1. V was pared by 2 bases and J by 0 bases, with 7 bases of the junction left unmatched. The CDR3 contains 15 residues. From germline, CDR1 is GTSNPN and CDR2 SVGIG (reference sequence). CDR3 nucleotides: TGTGCCTGGAGTAAACGGGACAGAGACTCCTACGAGCAGTACTTC. Translation gives CAWSKRDRDSYEQYF.

This clone was seen once. The rearrangement uses TRBV19 and TRBJ2-7; D is unresolved. Trimming took off 1 base at V and 2 bases at J, with 12 bases between the two ends. The CDR3 runs 15 residues. From germline, CDR1 is LNHDA and CDR2 SQIVND (reference sequence). The CDR3 region has the DNA TGTGCCAGTAGTATAGGTTTTGTGGGCGCCTACGAGCAGTACTTC. This sequence encodes CASSIGFVGAYEQYF. The variable domain in full, with the rest retrieved from reference TRBV19 and TRBJ2-7, is DGGITQSPKYLFRKEGQNVTLSCEQNLNHDAMYWYRQDPGQGLRLIYYSQIVNDFQKGDIAEGYSVSREKKESFPLTVTSAQKNPTAFYLCASSIGFVGAYEQYFGPGTRLTVT.

This clone showed up just a few times. The chain employs TRBV7-2 and TRBJ2-1; D unclear. V lost 0 bases, J lost 9 bases, and 12 bases lay in between. This CDR3 has 14 amino acids. Germline CDR1 reads SGHTA; CDR2 reads FQGNSA. The CDR3 loop is CASSLAVTSIEQFF. The CDR3 DNA is TGTGCCAGCAGCTTAGCGGTTACCTCTATTGAGCAGTTCTTC.

In this sample, this clone turned up once. The rearrangement uses TRBV10-3 and TRBJ2-7; 7 nucleotides align to TRBD1. With V trimmed by 9 bases and J by 5 bases, 7 bases remained unmatched. The CDR3 sequence is 12 residues long. In germline, CDR1 is ENHRY, CDR2 SYGVKD. CDR3 residues: CAIQDRNNEQYF. The CDR3 DNA follows: TGTGCCATTCAGGACAGGAATAACGAGCAGTACTTC.

The J gene is TRBJ1-2, the V gene TRBV5-1; D remains ambiguous. This CDR3 has 15 amino acids. Trimming removed 9 bases at V and 1 base at J, with 19 bases between. Per germline, CDR1 SGHRS and CDR2 YFSETQ. The CDR3 region has the DNA TGCGCCACCCGACGTAGCCCGTCCGATAACTATGGCTACACCTTC. Its protein is CATRRSPSDNYGYTF. Combining the CDR3 with reference TRBV5-1 and TRBJ1-2 gives the whole variable domain KAGVTQTPRYLIKTRGQQVTLSCSPISGHRSVSWYQQTPGQGLQFLFEYFSETQRNKGNFPGRFSGRQFSNSRSEMNVSTLELGDSALYLCATRRSPSDNYGYTFGSGTRLTVV.

A few counts support this clone. The genes are TRBV9 and TRBJ2-1; D possibly corresponds to TRBD1 (5 bases). Looked up from germline, CDR1 is SGDLS and CDR2 is YYNGEE. Between the trimmed V and J ends, which lost 4 bases and 4 bases, there was a span of 18 bases. The CDR3 covers 16 residues. This CDR3 is CASSPFSQGGYNEQFF. CDR3 nucleotides: TGTGCCAGCAGCCCATTCTCGCAGGGTGGGTACAATGAGCAGTTCTTC.

The sample holds a few counts of this clone. This rearrangement joins TRBV6-5 to TRBJ1-1; 8 nucleotides agree with TRBD1. Germline V gene lookup returns CDR1 MNHEY and CDR2 SVGAGI. The CDR3 is made up of 13 amino acids. J gave up 3 bases and V 4 bases, and 1 base lay outside the gene matches. This chain's CDR3 is CASSLGQDTEAFF. The CDR3 coding sequence is TGTGCCAGCAGTTTGGGACAGGACACTGAAGCTTTCTTT.

This chain connects TRBV7-9 to TRBJ2-5; the match to TRBD2 covers 15 bases. The V gene's germline CDR1 is SEHNR and CDR2 FQNEAQ (reference sequence). V shed 2 bases and J 9 bases; nucleotides not matched to a gene: 13. The CDR3 totals 18 residues. The DNA of the CDR3 is TGTGCCAGCAGCTTATTTGCCGCAGGACTAGCGGGGGGGACACCCCAGTACTTC. Amino acid sequence: CASSLFAAGLAGGTPQYF.

The chain links TRBV19 to TRBJ2-5; D not resolved. The CDR3 spans 12 residues. Trimming shortened V by 4 bases and J by 2 bases, and 5 bases separated the two germline ends. The germline V gene has CDR1 LNHDA and CDR2 SQIVND (reference sequence). The CDR3 DNA is TGTGCCAGTAGTACAGGACAAGAGACCCAGTACTTC. Residues: CASSTGQETQYF.

The rearrangement joins TRBV9 to TRBJ2-5; 9 bases are a match to TRBD2. CDR1 and CDR2 (germline): SGDLS, YYNGEE. V was pared by 1 base and J by 2 bases, with 3 bases of the junction left unmatched. This CDR3 is built from 15 residues. This CDR3 is CASSVSSGEQETQYF. Written as DNA, the CDR3 is TGTGCCAGCAGCGTATCTAGCGGGGAGCAAGAGACCCAGTACTTC.

This chain's CDR3 is CASSPGTAHLSHTEAFF. DNA for the CDR3: TGTGCCAGCAGTCCAGGGACAGCGCACCTAAGCCACACTGAAGCTTTCTTT. V gene TRBV27 combines with J gene TRBJ1-1, with 7 bases that match TRBD1. The CDR3 loop spans 17 amino acids. The J segment lost 3 bases and the V segment lost 5 bases, leaving 15 bases of the junction unmatched. The germline gives CDR1 MNHEY, CDR2 SMNVEV (reference sequence).

This clone was detected only a few times. This rearrangement joins TRBV7-2 to TRBJ2-3, with 8 positions matching TRBD2. V trimming: 7 bases; J trimming: 0 bases; junction bases outside the gene matches: 6. Germline lookup yields CDR1 SGHTA and CDR2 FQGNSA. The CDR3 contains 15 residues. CDR3 residues: CASKLGLASTDTQYF. In DNA, the CDR3 is TGTGCCAGCAAGCTCGGACTAGCTAGCACAGATACGCAGTATTTT.

The chain combines TRBV28 with TRBJ2-5; 9 nucleotides match TRBD2. V shed 8 bases and J 5 bases; nucleotides not matched to a gene: 9. This CDR3 spans 14 amino acids. CDR1 and CDR2 from the germline V gene are MDHEN and SYDVKM. CDR3 coding DNA: TGTGCCAGCGGGCGGGAGGGCTGGAGGGAGACCCAGTACTTC. This sequence encodes CASGREGWRETQYF.

V usage is TRBV9 and J usage is TRBJ2-1; 8 bases agree with TRBD2. Germline lookup yields CDR1 SGDLS and CDR2 YYNGEE. The CDR3 length is 15 residues. V lost 4 bases and J lost 5; bases outside the gene matches: 8. In DNA, the CDR3 is TGTGCCAGCAGCATAACTAGCGGCGACGACAATGAGCAGTTCTTC. Translation gives CASSITSGDDNEQFF.

The chain recombines TRBV21-1 with TRBJ2-7; TRBD1 is the table's D call and was not checked against the DNA. TRBV21-1 is shown as a pseudogene. The CDR3 has 15 amino acids. The CDR3 DNA follows: TGTGCCAGCAGCAAGAGGCTAAAGGGGTACCACGAGCAGTACTTC. Protein product: CASSKRLKGYHEQYF.